This T cell receptor (beta chain) was obtained from a study of blood T cell repertoires in COVID-19. Measured with immunoSEQ multiplex PCR; TCRdb has only the in-frame clones, and not every one. Of 210,000 or so clones detected, about 90% appear once; the ten largest clones hold less than 3.5%. The TCR originated in a man aged 25 to 45 with COVID-19, enrolled during active disease. Input material: peripheral blood.

Here the CDR3 reads CASSSGENQPQHF. In DNA, the CDR3 is TGTGCCAGCTCATCAGGGGAGAATCAGCCCCAGCATTTT. The chain carries TRBV18 and TRBJ1-5, with D maybe TRBD1 (6 bases). This CDR3 region has 13 residues. With 5 bases removed from V and 4 bases from J, the gap between germline ends came to 9 bases. The germline gives CDR1 KGHSH, CDR2 LQKENI.